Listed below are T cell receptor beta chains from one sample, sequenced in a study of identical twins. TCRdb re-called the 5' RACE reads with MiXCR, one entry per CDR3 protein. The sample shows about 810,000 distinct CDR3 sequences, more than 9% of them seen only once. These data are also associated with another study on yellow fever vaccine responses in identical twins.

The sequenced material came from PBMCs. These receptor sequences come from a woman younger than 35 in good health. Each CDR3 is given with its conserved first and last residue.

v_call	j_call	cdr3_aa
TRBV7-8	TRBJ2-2	CASSPEFSANTGELFF
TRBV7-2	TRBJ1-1	CASSSNRANTEAFF
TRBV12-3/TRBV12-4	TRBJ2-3	CASSLTGSTSDTQYF
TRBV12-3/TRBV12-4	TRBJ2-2	CASEGPGELFF
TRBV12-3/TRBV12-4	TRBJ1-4	CASSLGGTGEKLFF
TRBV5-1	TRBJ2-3	CASSLGLPGDTQYF
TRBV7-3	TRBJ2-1	CASSPSPGRDNEQFF
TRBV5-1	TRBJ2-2	CASSQNQGDGELFF
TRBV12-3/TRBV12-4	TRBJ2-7	CASRDTGESYEQYF
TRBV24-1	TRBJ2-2	CATSDASGGINTGELFF
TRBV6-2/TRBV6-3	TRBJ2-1	CASVRDRAAYNEQFF
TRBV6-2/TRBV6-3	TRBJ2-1	CASSYRDYPYNEQFF